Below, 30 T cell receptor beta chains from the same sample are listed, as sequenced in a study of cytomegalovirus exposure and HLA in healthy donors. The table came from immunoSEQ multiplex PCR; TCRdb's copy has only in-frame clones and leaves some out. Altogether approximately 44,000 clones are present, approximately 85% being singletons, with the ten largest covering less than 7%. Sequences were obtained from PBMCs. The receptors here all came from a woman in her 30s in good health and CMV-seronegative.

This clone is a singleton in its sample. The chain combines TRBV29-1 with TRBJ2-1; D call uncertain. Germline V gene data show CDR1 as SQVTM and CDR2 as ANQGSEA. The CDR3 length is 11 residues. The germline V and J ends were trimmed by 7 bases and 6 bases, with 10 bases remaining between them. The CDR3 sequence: CSGLTGNEQFF. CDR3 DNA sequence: TGCAGCGGCCTTACCGGCAATGAGCAGTTCTTC.

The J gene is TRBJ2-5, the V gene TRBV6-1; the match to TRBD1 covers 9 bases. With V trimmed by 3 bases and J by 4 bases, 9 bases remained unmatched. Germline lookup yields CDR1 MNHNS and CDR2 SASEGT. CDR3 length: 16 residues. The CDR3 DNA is TGTGCCAGCAGTGATCCAACAGGGGGCAGGTTAGAGACCCAGTACTTC. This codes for CASSDPTGGRLETQYF.

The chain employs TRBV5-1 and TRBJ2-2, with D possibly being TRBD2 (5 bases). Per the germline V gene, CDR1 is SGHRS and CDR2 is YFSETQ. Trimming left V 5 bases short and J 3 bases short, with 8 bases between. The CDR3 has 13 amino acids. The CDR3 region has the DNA TGCGCCAGCAGATGGGGAGACACCGGGGAGCTGTTTTTT. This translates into CASRWGDTGELFF.

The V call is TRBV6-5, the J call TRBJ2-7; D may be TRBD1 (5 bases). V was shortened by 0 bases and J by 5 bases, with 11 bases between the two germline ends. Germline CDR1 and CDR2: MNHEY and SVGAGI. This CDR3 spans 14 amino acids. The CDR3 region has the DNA TGTGCCAGCAGTTACTCGGTAGGGGTGGACGAGCAGTACTTC. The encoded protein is CASSYSVGVDEQYF.

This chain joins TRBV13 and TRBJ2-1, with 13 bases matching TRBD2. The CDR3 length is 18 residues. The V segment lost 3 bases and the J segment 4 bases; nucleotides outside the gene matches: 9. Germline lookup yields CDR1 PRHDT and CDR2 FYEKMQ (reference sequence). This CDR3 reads CASSFLTSGRAGYNEQFF. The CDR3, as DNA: TGTGCCAGCAGCTTTCTTACTAGCGGGAGGGCCGGATACAATGAGCAGTTCTTC.

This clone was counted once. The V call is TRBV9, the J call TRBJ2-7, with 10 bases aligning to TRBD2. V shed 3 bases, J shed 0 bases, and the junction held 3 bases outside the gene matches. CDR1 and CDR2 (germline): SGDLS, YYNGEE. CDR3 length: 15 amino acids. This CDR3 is CASSEGTSASYEQYF. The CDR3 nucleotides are TGTGCCAGCAGCGAGGGGACTAGCGCCTCCTACGAGCAGTACTTC.

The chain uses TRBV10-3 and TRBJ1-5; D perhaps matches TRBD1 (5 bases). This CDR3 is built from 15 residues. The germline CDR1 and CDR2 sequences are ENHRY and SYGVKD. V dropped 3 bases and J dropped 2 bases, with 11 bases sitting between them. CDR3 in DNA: TGTGCCATCAGTGACGGGGGACGGGGCAATCAGCCCCAGCATTTT. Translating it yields CAISDGGRGNQPQHF.

The CDR3: CSVEGLAKNYEQYF. CDR3 coding DNA: TGCAGCGTTGAGGGACTAGCGAAAAATTACGAGCAGTACTTC. The chain uses TRBV29-1 and TRBJ2-7; TRBD2 matches at 10 bases. This CDR3 contains 14 residues. Trimming took 3 bases from V and 4 from J; bases not matched to a gene: 6. Germline-derived CDR1 and CDR2 are SQVTM and ANQGSEA.

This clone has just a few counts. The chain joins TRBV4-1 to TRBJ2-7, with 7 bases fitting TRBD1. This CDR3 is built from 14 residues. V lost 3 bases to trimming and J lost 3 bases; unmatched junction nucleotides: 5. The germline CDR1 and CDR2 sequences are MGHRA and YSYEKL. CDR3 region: CASSQGQNFYEQYF. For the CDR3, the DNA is TGCGCCAGCAGCCAGGGACAGAATTTCTACGAGCAGTACTTC.

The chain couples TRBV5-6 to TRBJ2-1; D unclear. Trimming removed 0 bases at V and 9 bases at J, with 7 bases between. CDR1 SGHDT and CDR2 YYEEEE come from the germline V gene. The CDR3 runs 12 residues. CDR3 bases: TGTGCCAGCAGCTTGGTGGCCTCTGAGCAGTTCTTC. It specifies CASSLVASEQFF.

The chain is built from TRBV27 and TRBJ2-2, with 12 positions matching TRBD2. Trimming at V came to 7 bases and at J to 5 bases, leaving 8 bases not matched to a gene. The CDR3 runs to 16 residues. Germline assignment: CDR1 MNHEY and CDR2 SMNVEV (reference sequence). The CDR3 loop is CASTRGTSGRTGELFF. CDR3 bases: TGTGCCAGCACCCGGGGGACTAGCGGGCGAACCGGGGAGCTGTTTTTT.

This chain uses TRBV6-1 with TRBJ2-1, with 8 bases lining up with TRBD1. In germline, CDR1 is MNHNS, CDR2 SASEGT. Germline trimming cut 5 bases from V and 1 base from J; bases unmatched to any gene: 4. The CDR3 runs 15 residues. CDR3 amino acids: CASSRTGGSYNEQFF. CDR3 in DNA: TGTGCCAGCAGTCGAACAGGGGGTTCCTACAATGAGCAGTTCTTC.

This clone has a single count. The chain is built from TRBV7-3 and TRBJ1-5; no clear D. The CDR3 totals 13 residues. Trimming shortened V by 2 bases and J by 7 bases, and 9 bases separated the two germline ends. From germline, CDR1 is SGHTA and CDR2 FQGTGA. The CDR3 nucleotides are TGTGCCAGCAGCTTAGGCACGGGACAGCCCCAGCATTTT. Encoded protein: CASSLGTGQPQHF.

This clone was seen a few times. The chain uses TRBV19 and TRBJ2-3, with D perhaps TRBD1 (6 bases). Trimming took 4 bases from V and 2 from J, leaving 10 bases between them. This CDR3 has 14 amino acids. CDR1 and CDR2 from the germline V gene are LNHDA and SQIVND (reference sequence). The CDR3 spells CASSNDRFTDTQYF. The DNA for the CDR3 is TGTGCCAGTAGTAACGACAGGTTCACAGATACGCAGTATTTT.

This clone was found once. The CDR3 loop is CASREEGAAFF. In DNA form, the CDR3 reads TGTGCCAGCAGGGAGGAGGGCGCAGCTTTCTTT. V and J are TRBV2 and TRBJ1-1, with unresolved D. The CDR3 contains 11 residues. Germline lookup yields CDR1 SNHLY and CDR2 FYNNEI. Deletions cut 6 bases from V and 10 bases from J, with 12 bases between.

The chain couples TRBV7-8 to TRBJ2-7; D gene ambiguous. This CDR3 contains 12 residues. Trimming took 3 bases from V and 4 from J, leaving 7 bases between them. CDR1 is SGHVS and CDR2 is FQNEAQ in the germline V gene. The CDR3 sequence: CASSFPLYEQYF. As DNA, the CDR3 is TGTGCCAGCAGCTTTCCCCTTTACGAGCAGTACTTC.

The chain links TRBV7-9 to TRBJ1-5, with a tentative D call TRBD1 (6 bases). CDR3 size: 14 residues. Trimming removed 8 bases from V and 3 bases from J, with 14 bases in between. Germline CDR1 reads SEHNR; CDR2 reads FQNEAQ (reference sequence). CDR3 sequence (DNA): TGTGCCAGCTCGAACCGGGACACCAATCAGCCCCAGCATTTT. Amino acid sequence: CASSNRDTNQPQHF.

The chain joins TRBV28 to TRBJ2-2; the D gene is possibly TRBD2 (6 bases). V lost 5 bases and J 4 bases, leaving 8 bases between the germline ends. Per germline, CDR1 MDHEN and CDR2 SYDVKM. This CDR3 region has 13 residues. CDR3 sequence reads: CASSEGGTGELFF. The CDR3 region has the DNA TGTGCCAGCAGTGAGGGAGGCACCGGGGAGCTGTTTTTT.

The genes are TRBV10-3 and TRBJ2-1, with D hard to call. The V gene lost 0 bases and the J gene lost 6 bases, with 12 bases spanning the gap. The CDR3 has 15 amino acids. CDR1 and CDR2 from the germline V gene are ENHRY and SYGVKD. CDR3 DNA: TGTGCCATCAGTGAGTCCCTTGGCTTGTCCAATGAGCAGTTCTTC. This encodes CAISESLGLSNEQFF.

CDR3 sequence reads: CASSHQVSGANVLTF. CDR3 nucleotide sequence: TGTGCCAGCAGTCATCAGGTCTCTGGGGCCAACGTCCTGACTTTC. The V and J genes are TRBV6-1 and TRBJ2-6, with unresolved D. In germline, CDR1 is MNHNS, CDR2 SASEGT. Trimming pared 5 bases from V and 0 bases from J, leaving 8 bases between. The CDR3 totals 15 residues.

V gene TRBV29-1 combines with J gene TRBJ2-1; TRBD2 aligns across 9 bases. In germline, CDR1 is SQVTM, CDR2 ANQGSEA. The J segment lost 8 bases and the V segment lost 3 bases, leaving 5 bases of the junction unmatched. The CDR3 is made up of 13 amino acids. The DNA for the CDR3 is TGCAGCGTTGATTTGCTAGCGGGACATGAGCAGTTCTTC. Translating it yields CSVDLLAGHEQFF.

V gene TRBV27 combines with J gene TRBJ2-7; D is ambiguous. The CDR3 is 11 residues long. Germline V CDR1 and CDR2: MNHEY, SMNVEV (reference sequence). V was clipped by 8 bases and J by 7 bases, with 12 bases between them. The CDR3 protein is CASYTVGEQYF. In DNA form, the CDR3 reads TGTGCCAGCTACACTGTCGGGGAGCAGTACTTC.

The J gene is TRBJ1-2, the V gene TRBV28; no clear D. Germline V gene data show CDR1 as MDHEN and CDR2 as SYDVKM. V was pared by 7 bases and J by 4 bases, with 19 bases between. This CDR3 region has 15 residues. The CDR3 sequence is CASIPTGRLSYGYTF. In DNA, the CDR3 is TGTGCCAGCATCCCAACGGGGAGATTGTCCTATGGCTACACCTTC.

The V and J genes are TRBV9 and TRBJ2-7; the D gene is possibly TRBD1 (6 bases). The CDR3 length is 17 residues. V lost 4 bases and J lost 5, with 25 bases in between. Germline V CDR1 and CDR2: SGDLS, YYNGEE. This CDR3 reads CASSLTAGTHGGDEQYF. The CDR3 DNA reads TGTGCCAGCAGCCTAACTGCCGGGACACATGGGGGTGACGAGCAGTACTTC.

CDR3 coding DNA: TGCAGCGTTCAAAGACTAGCGGGAGTTTACGAGCAGTACTTC. Protein product: CSVQRLAGVYEQYF. The chain is built from TRBV29-1 and TRBJ2-7; 12 bases map to TRBD2. In germline, CDR1 is SQVTM, CDR2 ANQGSEA. This CDR3 is built from 14 residues. Trimming cost V 5 bases and J 4 bases; bases outside gene matches: 6.

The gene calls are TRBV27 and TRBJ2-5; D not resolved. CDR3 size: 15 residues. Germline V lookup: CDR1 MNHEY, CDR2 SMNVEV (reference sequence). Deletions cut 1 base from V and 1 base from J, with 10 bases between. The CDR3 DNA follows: TGTGCCAGCAGTTTATTAGCCCAGCCCCAAGAGACCCAGTACTTC. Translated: CASSLLAQPQETQYF.

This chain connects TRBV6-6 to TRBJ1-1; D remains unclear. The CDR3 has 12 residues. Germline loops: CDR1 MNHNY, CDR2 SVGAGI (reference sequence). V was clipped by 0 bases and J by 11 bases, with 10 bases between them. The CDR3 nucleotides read TGTGCCAGCAGTTACTCGGTCAGGCTGGCTTTCTTT. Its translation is CASSYSVRLAFF.

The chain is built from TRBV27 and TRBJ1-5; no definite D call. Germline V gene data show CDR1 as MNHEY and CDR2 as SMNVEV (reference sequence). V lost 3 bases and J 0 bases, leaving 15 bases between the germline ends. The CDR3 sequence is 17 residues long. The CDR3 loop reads CASSLDPRRYSNQPQHF. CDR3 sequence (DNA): TGTGCCAGCAGTTTGGATCCCCGGCGGTATAGCAATCAGCCCCAGCATTTT.

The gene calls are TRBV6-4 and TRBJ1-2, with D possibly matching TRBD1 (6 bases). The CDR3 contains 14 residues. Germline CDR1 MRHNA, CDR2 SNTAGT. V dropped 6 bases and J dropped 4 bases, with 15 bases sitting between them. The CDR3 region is CASSPQGLGYGYTF. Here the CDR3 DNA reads TGTGCCAGCAGCCCACAGGGCTTGGGCTATGGCTACACCTTC.

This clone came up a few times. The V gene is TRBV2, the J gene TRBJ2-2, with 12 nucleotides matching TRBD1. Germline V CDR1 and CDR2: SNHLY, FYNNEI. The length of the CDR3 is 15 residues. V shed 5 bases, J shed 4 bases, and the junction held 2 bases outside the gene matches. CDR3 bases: TGTGCCAGCAGTCCGGGACAGGGGGCCACCGGGGAGCTGTTTTTT. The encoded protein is CASSPGQGATGELFF.